The TCR beta chain described here comes from a study of blood T cell repertoires in COVID-19 (dated by TCRdb to about 2020). Context from the whole study: Samples from collaborators originated in the United States, Italy and Spain and spanned both the acute and convalescent phases of COVID-19. Where HLA class I and class II types were available, the types were taken from metadata supplied by the sample provider, not from assay-based typing. The dataset comprised deeply sampled blood TCRbeta repertoires from subjects exposed to, actively infected with, or recovered from COVID-19. The samples were drawn from two sources: the first 160 participants of the ongoing ImmuneRACE study, and some 1,300 subjects contributed by 6 global collaborators. The prospective study material was composed of cDNA or gDNA derived from T cells, B-cell-depleted T cells, or PBMCs. The repertoires were made available in a free public database intended to serve as a resource for research on the immune response to SARS-CoV-2. Nearly every sample came with metadata listing a de-identified subject ID, COVID-19 status, age in years and sex.

The collaborating institutions used their own protocols to collect whole blood in K2EDTA tubes. For TCRbeta analysis, collaborators shipped samples in one of three forms: frozen whole blood, isolated PBMCs, or DNA extracted from either of those sample types. Spanning cysteine to phenylalanine, the CDR3 consists of 14 amino acids. The kept DNA is CDR3 alone, 42 bases in frame from the first base. The germline V gene (reference sequence) provides CDR1 LNHDA and CDR2 SQIVND. Unmatched junction bases come to 3, with V trimmed by 4 bases and J by 4 bases. Notes on this clone: Its cognate antigen has yet to be identified. No clone much larger than this one lies a single base away; base qualities are absent.

TCRbeta CDR3 regions were amplified from genomic DNA by means of the immunoSEQ Assay, a bias-controlled multiplex PCR. Regarding the original processing steps: The number of nucleated cells in each sample was estimated by amplification of reference gene primers within the assay. Sequence reads were collapsed and filtered to measure the absolute abundance of every unique TCRbeta CDR3 rearrangement. For each sample, productive Simpson clonality was calculated by taking the square root of Simpson's diversity index across productive rearrangements. As stored in TCRdb, this immuneACCESS dataset retains in-frame rearrangements with V and J assigned. A fraction of the clones does not appear; measured against another copy, unresolved V genes explain less than half of the discrepancy, and the remainder lacks a known reason. V, J and clone size are taken as reported in that table, and D and trimming were inferred from the DNA itself. The sample table records roughly 87,000 clones; over 70% of these occur just once. The top ten constitute roughly 4% of the sample.

General findings and caveats noted by the study authors: The amount of clinical and demographic metadata varied by source and participant and was provided uncurated.

The TCR originated in a woman aged 50 to 60 with acute or convalescent COVID-19. The sequenced sample was peripheral blood. The rearrangement combines TRBV19 with TRBJ1-5; 8 bases in between match TRBD1. The encoded CDR3 is CASSTTGDNQPQHF. The DNA sequence is as follows: TGTGCCAGTAGTACGACAGGGGATAATCAGCCCCAGCATTTT.